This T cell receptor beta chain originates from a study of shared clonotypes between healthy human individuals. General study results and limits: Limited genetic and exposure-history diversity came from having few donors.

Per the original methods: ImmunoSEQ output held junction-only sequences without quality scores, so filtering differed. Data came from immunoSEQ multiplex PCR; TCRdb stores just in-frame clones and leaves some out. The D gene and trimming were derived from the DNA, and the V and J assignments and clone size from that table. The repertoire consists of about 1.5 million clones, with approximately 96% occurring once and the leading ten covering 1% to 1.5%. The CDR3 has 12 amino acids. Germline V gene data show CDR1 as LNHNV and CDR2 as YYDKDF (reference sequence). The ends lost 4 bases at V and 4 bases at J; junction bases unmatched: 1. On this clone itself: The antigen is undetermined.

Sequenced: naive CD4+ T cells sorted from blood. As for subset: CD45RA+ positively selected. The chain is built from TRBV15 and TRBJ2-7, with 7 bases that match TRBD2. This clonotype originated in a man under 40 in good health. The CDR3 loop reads CATSISGYEQYF. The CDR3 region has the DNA TGTGCCACCAGCATTAGCGGGTACGAGCAGTACTTC.